This T cell receptor (beta chain) was identified in a study of blood T cell repertoires in COVID-19. The wider study: Samples came from the United States, Italy and Spain, spanning acute and convalescent COVID-19. In each case, the material was cDNA or gDNA derived from T cells, B-cell-depleted T cells, or PBMCs.

Authors' data handling: Reference gene primer amplification gave estimated nucleated cell counts. Profiled with immunoSEQ multiplex PCR; TCRdb holds only in-frame clones, not every one. V and J calls and clone size follow that table, whereas D and trimming were derived from the DNA. The top ten hold 3.5% to 4.5% of the sample, which has 200,000 to 250,000 clones, 86% seen once. The germline gives CDR1 LGHNA, CDR2 YNFKEQ. This CDR3 region has 16 residues. The V gene lost 0 bases and the J gene lost 6 bases, with 14 bases spanning the gap. Individuals drawn from 24 US areas were about 18 to 100 years old.

The genes are TRBV4-2 and TRBJ1-4; D remains ambiguous. The origin of this receptor is a woman in her 40s with acute COVID-19. Sequencing was performed on PBMCs or T cells enriched from blood (not recorded which). In DNA, the CDR3 is TGTGCCAGCAGCCAAGATCCAGCAGGTAAACATGAAAAACTGTTTTTT. Encoded protein: CASSQDPAGKHEKLFF.